This T cell receptor beta chain originates from a study of CD8+CD57+ T cells in acquired aplastic anemia. Study background: DNA recovered from sorted CD4+ and CD8+ cells had a mean of approximately 3.4 ug.

The ends lost 7 bases at V and 10 bases at J; junction bases unmatched: 8. This CDR3 is 14 amino acids long. CDR1 and CDR2 from the germline V gene are SNHLY and FYNNEI. CDR3 and TCR beta VDJ profiling relied on a genomic DNA template. MiXCR, applied by TCRdb to the reads, yields one record per CDR3 protein. The profile shows under 350,000 distinct CDR3 sequences, 45% to 70% of them singletons. Findings and limits, study-wide: Between patients and controls, around 27 CD8+ CDR3 sequences were found in common. For CD8+ Simpson's diversity, patients and controls showed no significant difference.

A note on this clonotype: Its specificity is not known.

The chain is built from TRBV2 and TRBJ1-6, with 9 bases aligning to TRBD1. The source of this sequence is a human donor with severe aplastic anemia or a healthy control (not recorded which). Sequenced material: sorted CD4+, CD8+, or CD8+CD57+ T cells (not recorded which) from PBMCs. CDR3 in amino acids: CASNAGTGQSPLHF. CDR3 nucleotides: TGTGCCAGCAATGCTGGGACAGGGCAATCACCCCTCCACTTT.